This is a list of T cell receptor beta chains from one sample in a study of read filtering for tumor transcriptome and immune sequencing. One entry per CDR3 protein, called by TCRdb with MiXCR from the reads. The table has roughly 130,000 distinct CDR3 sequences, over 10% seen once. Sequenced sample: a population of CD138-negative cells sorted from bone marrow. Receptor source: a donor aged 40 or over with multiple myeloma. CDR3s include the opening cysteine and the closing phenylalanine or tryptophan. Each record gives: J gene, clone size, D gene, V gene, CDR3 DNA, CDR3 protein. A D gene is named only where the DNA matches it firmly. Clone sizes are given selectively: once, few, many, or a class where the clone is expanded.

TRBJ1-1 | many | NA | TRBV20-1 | TGCAGTGCTAGCCCCGGAGGGAGAGAAAACACTGAAGCTTTCTTT | CSASPGGRENTEAFF
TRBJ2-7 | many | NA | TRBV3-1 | TGTGCCAGCAGCCTTGGGACCGACTCCTACGAGCAGTACTTC | CASSLGTDSYEQYF
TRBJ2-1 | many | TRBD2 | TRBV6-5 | TGTGCCAGCAGTTACAGGGGAGGGGCAGGCGATGAGCAGTTCTTC | CASSYRGGAGDEQFF
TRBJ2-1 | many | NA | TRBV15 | TGTGCCACCAGCAGATCCGGGACCAATGAGCAGTTCTTC | CATSRSGTNEQFF
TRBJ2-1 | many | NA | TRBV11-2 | TGTGCCAGCAGCTTAGATAGAGGGACGAGGGCCGAGCAGTTCTTC | CASSLDRGTRAEQFF
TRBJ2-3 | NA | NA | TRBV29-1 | TGCAGCGTTGAAGAACCTAGAGGGGATACGCAGTATTTT | CSVEEPRGDTQYF
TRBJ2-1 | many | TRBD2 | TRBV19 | TGTGCCAGTAGTATAGGGCCGGGACTAGCGGCCTACAATGAGCAGTTCTTC | CASSIGPGLAAYNEQFF
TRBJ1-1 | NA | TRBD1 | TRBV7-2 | TGTGCCAGCAGCTTAGCGGGGTCGACAGGGTTAGAAGCTTTCTTT | CASSLAGSTGLEAFF
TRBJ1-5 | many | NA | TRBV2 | TGTGCCAGCAGTGAAAACAGCTATAGCAATCAGCCCCAGCATTTT | CASSENSYSNQPQHF
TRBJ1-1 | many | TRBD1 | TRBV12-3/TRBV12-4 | TGTGCCAGCAGTCCCTGGGACAGGGATGCGAACACTGAAGCTTTCTTT | CASSPWDRDANTEAFF
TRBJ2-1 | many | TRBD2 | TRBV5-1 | TGCGCCAGCAGCCCACAGACTAGCGGTGGCGATGAGCAGTTCTTC | CASSPQTSGGDEQFF
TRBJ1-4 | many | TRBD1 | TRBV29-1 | TGCAGCGTTGCGACAGGGGTTAATGAAAAACTGTTTTTT | CSVATGVNEKLFF
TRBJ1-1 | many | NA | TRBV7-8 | TGTGCCAGCAGCTTGAGTGGACAATCTGAAGCTTTCTTT | CASSLSGQSEAFF
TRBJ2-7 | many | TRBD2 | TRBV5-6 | TGTGCCAGCAGATCCAGCGGGGGGACCGAGCAGTACTTC | CASRSSGGTEQYF
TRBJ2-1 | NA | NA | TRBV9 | TGCGCCTATTCACCGGGGCAGCTCCACAATGAGCAGCTCTTC | CAYSPGQLHNEQLF
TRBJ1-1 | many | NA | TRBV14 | TGTGCCAGCAGCCAAATTTCCCGGGATGGTGAAGCTTTCTTT | CASSQISRDGEAFF
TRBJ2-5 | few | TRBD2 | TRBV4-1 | TGCGCCAGCAGCCAACCAGCGGGGTCAGAGACCCAGTACTTC | CASSQPAGSETQYF
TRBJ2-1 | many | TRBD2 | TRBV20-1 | TGCAGTGCTAGAGATCCCGGGAGGGACTACCACAATGAGCAGTTCTTC | CSARDPGRDYHNEQFF
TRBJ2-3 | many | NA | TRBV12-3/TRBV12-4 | TGTGCCAGCAGTTTGGAGAGGGCGCAGTATTTT | CASSLERAQYF
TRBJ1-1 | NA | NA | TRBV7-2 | TGTGCCAGCAGGTTAGGGCAGCGAAACACTGAAGCTTTCTTT | CASRLGQRNTEAFF
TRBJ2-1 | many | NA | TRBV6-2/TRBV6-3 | TGTGCCAGCAGAACTGTGGGGTGGCAGTTCTTC | CASRTVGWQFF
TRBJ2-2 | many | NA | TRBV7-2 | TGTGCCAGCAGCTTATTTTCTGGCGGGGAGCTGTTTTTT | CASSLFSGGELFF
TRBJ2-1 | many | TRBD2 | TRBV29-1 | TGCAGCGTTGAGGAAAGCGGGATGGACAATGAGCAGTTCTTC | CSVEESGMDNEQFF
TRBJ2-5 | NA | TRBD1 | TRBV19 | TGTGCCAGTAGCCAGGGGGCAGGAGAGACCCAGTACTTC | CASSQGAGETQYF
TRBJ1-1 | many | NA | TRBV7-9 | TGTGCCATCCGGCCGGGGGAGGGTGCTGAAGCTTTCTTT | CAIRPGEGAEAFF
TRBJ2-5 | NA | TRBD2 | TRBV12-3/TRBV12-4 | TGTGCCAGCACTAAATCTAGCGGAACGCAAGAGACCCAGTACTTC | CASTKSSGTQETQYF
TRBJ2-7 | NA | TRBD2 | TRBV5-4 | TGTGCCAGCAGCGCCTCGGGACTAGCGGACGAGCAGTACTTC | CASSASGLADEQYF
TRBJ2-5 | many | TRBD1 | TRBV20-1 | TGCAGTGCCTTCACCGGGACAGAGAGGGAGACCCAGTACTTC | CSAFTGTERETQYF
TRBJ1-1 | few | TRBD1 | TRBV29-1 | TGCAGCGCCCACAGGGGTTCGAACACTGAAGCTTTCTTT | CSAHRGSNTEAFF
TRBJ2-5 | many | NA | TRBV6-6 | TGTGCCAGCAGCCGACTAGTGGCGGGTGAGACCCAGTACTTC | CASSRLVAGETQYF
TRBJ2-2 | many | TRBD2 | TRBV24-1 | TGTGCCACCAGTGATGCCGGACTAGCGGTTACGATAAACACCGGGGAGCTGTTTTTT | CATSDAGLAVTINTGELFF
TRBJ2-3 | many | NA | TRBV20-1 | TGCAGTGCTAGGTTGGGACGCACAGATACGCAGTATTTT | CSARLGRTDTQYF
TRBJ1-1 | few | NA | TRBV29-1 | TGCAGCGTGGAGGGTGTGGGCACTGAAGCTTTCTTT | CSVEGVGTEAFF
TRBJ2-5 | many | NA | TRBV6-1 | TGTGCCAGCAACGTCAGACAGCAAGAGACCCAGTACTTC | CASNVRQQETQYF
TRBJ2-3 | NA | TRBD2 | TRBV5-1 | TGCGCCAGCAGCCCCACTAGCGGGGGGGCAACAGATACGCAGTATTTT | CASSPTSGGATDTQYF
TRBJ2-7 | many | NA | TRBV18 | TGTGCCAGCTCCTCCACTTCAGGGTTCGAGCAGTACTTC | CASSSTSGFEQYF
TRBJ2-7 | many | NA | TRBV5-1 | TGCGCCAGCAGCTTTCAGGGGTACTCCTACGAGCAGTACTTC | CASSFQGYSYEQYF
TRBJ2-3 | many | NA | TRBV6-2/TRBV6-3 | TGTGCCAGCAGGACCGGACTTTCTACGCAGTATTTT | CASRTGLSTQYF
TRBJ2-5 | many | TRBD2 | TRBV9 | TGTGCCAGCAGCTACCGAACGGGGGGAGCAGGAGAGACCCAGTACTTC | CASSYRTGGAGETQYF
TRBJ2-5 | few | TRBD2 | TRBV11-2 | TGTGCCAGCAGCGCATCAGCGGGAAAAGAGACCCAGTACTTC | CASSASAGKETQYF
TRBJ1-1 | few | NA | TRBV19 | TGTGCCAGTAGAAAACTCGGGGGGAACACTGAAGCTTTCTTT | CASRKLGGNTEAFF